This record covers a single T cell receptor beta chain. Data came from immunoSEQ multiplex PCR; TCRdb stores just in-frame clones and leaves some out. The sample shows 2 million to 2.5 million clones, roughly 93% of them seen only once. This entry comes from a study of shared clonotypes between healthy human individuals. Germline trimming cut 1 base from V and 1 base from J; bases unmatched to any gene: 5. The CDR3 covers 18 residues. The germline CDR1 and CDR2 sequences are SGHAT and FQNNGV. This chain links TRBV11-2 with TRBJ2-1; TRBD2 matches at 12 bases. The specimen was naive CD4+ T cells from PBMCs. The subset was: CD45RA+ positively selected. The receptor comes from a young man in good health. Some clones in this sample may be carry-over from other donors' samples. CDR3 region: CASSLGLTSGRSYNEQFF. CDR3 nucleotides: TGTGCCAGCAGCTTAGGGTTGACTAGCGGGAGATCCTACAATGAGCAGTTCTTC. The full variable domain, completed using reference TRBV11-2 and TRBJ2-1, is EAGVAQSPRYKIIEKRQSVAFWCNPISGHATLYWYQQILGQGPKLLIQFQNNGVVDDSQLPKDRFSAERLKGVDSTLKIQPAKLEDSAVYLCASSLGLTSGRSYNEQFFGPGTRLTVL.